This T cell receptor beta chain was profiled in a study of a mutant IDH1 vaccine in newly diagnosed glioma. Looking at the study overall: Scheduled for weeks 1, 3, 5, 7, 11, 15, 19 and 23, eight vaccinations were given to patients. Patients were pretreated with radiotherapy, temozolomide, or both, mostly both. Study-wide points: Most patients, 90% to 95%, showed vaccine-induced immune responses.

The CDR3 is 15 amino acids. CDR1 is GTSNPN, CDR2 SVGIG, per germline (reference sequence). V was pared by 0 bases and J by 6 bases, with 15 bases between. Time point described: week 23, last vaccination. Every single dose of the vaccine, 300 ug of mutant IDH1 20-mer peptide, came with topical imiquimod. Assay: immunoSEQ multiplex PCR; the TCRdb copy retains only in-frame clones and omits some. The sample lists tens of thousands of clones, over 75% occurring once. In this sample, this clone turned up a few times. The antigen is undetermined. The chain is built from TRBV30 and TRBJ1-5; D may be TRBD1 (5 bases). The clonotype originates from a man younger than 35 with glioma. Sample: PBMCs, taken from a glioma patient whose treatment included an IDH1 peptide vaccine. CDR3 sequence: CAWSVDSSRSQPQHF. The CDR3 nucleotides are TGTGCCTGGAGTGTCGACAGTTCGCGCAGTCAGCCCCAGCATTTT.